The clone carrying this T cell receptor beta chain came up a few times. No antigen is known for it. The CDR3 runs to 15 residues. The V and J ends lost 5 bases and 3 bases, in that order; junction bases with no gene match: 7. The germline V gene encodes CDR1 SGHVS and CDR2 FNYEAQ. PCR was performed using 60 Vbeta and 13 Jbeta primers. The protocol was immunoSEQ multiplex PCR, while the TCRdb copy is restricted to in-frame clones and leaves out a portion. The data contain 150,000 to 200,000 clones, roughly 77% of them seen just once; the ten biggest clones take up about 2.1%. The sample originates from a study of cytomegalovirus exposure and HLA in healthy donors. General study points: In a later analysis, at a false discovery rate of 0.05, approximately 18,000 TCR beta sequences were associated with HLA alleles.

The chain links TRBV7-6 to TRBJ2-3; 8 bases agree with TRBD2. This receptor was identified in a woman in her twenties or thirties in good health and CMV-seronegative. The sequencing input was PBMCs. CDR3 nucleotides: TGTGCCAGCAGCCTCCCTAGCGGGTGGACAGATACGCAGTATTTT. Amino acid sequence: CASSLPSGWTDTQYF. Filled out from reference TRBV7-6 and TRBJ2-3, the complete variable domain reads GAGVSQSPRYKVTKRGQDVALRCDPISGHVSLYWYRQALGQGPEFLTYFNYEAQQDKSGLPNDRFSAERPEGSISTLTIQRTEQRDSAMYRCASSLPSGWTDTQYFGPGTRLTVL.